The 29 T cell receptor beta chains in this list originate from one sample, sequenced in a study of human T cells and chemical hapten exposure. Each CDR3 protein gets one entry after TCRdb re-called the RACE reads with MiXCR. The table has approximately 90,000 distinct CDR3 sequences, around an eighth seen once; the top ten hold around 2.2%. The sample's time point: patch test 1, 2 weeks after DPC sensitization. Treatment described: therapeutic diphenylcyclopropenone sensitization with weekly scalp DPC. The source material was whole blood, sampled in connection with sensitization to the hapten diphenylcyclopropenone (DPC). The receptors shown here come from a middle-aged woman with alopecia areata. Some clones in this sample may be carry-over from other donors' samples.

The table lists this clonotype with a few counts. The V call is TRBV20-1, the J call TRBJ2-7; the match to TRBD2 covers 7 bases. Looked up from germline, CDR1 is DFQATT and CDR2 is SNEGSKA (reference sequence). The CDR3 consists of 15 residues. Losses at the gene ends were 2 bases for V and 5 bases for J; bases not matched to a gene: 12. The CDR3 spells CSARSPRAGDDEQYF. In DNA, the CDR3 is TGCAGTGCTAGATCACCTAGGGCGGGAGACGACGAGCAGTACTTC.

The V and J genes are TRBV12-3 or TRBV12-4 and TRBJ2-2; no clear D gene. The CDR3 has 15 amino acids. Trimming pared 3 bases from V and 1 base from J, leaving 9 bases between. CDR3 nucleotides: TGTGCCAGCAGTTTTTCGAACAGGAACACCGGGGAGCTGTTTTTT. Translating it yields CASSFSNRNTGELFF.

The J gene is TRBJ1-4, the V gene TRBV16, with 7 bases identical to TRBD1. This CDR3 comprises 15 residues. V dropped 4 bases and J dropped 3; count of bases not matched to a gene: 5. Germline CDR1 reads KGHSY; CDR2 reads FQNENV. CDR3: CASSRTGASNEKLFF. The CDR3 nucleotides are TGTGCCAGCAGCCGAACAGGGGCCTCTAATGAAAAACTGTTTTTT.

This clonotype was counted between two and nine times. The chain uses TRBV9 and TRBJ2-3; the match to TRBD2 covers 10 bases. The germline V gene has CDR1 SGDLS and CDR2 YYNGEE. With V trimmed by 0 bases and J by 4 bases, 5 bases remained unmatched. The CDR3 is 16 residues long. Here the CDR3 reads CASSVELAGVADTQYF. The CDR3 coding sequence is TGTGCCAGCAGCGTAGAGCTAGCGGGAGTCGCAGATACGCAGTATTTT.

The chain combines TRBV20-1 with TRBJ2-1; D may be TRBD2 (6 bases). Germline assignment: CDR1 DFQATT and CDR2 SNEGSKA (reference sequence). The CDR3 has 14 residues. Between the trimmed V and J ends, which lost 3 bases and 1 base, there was a span of 10 bases. The CDR3 nucleotides read TGCAGTGCTAGTCGCGGGACGTCCTACAATGAGCAGTTCTTC. Translated, it gives CSASRGTSYNEQFF.

This clonotype has a count of ten or more. The CDR3 DNA reads as TGTGCCAGCAGCCAAGAAGAGACTAGCGGGAGCACAGATACGCAGTATTTT. This codes for CASSQEETSGSTDTQYF. The gene calls are TRBV4-2 and TRBJ2-3; 10 positions match TRBD2. Losses at the gene ends were 0 bases for V and 0 bases for J; bases not matched to a gene: 3. The CDR3 contains 17 residues. In germline, CDR1 is LGHNA, CDR2 YNFKEQ.

J is TRBJ2-7 and V is TRBV3-1, with TRBD2 matching 7 bases. V shed 3 bases, J shed 3 bases, and the junction held 8 bases outside the gene matches. In germline, CDR1 is LGHDT, CDR2 YNNKEL (reference sequence). The CDR3 is 15 residues long. CDR3 residues: CASSQVLAVRYEQYF. The CDR3 nucleotides read TGTGCCAGCAGCCAGGTCCTAGCGGTACGCTACGAGCAGTACTTC.

This clonotype has more than one count but fewer than ten. The gene calls are TRBV2 and TRBJ2-6; no reliable D call. CDR1 is SNHLY and CDR2 is FYNNEI in the germline V gene. V lost 5 bases, J lost 0 bases, and 8 bases lay in between. This CDR3 is built from 15 residues. The CDR3 region is CASSLLFSGANVLTF. The CDR3 DNA sequence: TGTGCCAGCAGTTTACTTTTCTCTGGGGCCAACGTCCTGACTTTC.

Ten or more counts support this clonotype. This chain connects TRBV10-3 to TRBJ2-1; a possible D gene is TRBD2 (6 bases). The CDR3 runs to 16 residues. V dropped 4 bases and J dropped 0 bases, with 13 bases sitting between them. Per germline, CDR1 ENHRY and CDR2 SYGVKD. The CDR3 loop is CAISGGGRNSYNEQFF. CDR3 DNA sequence: TGTGCCATCAGTGGTGGGGGGAGGAACTCCTACAATGAGCAGTTCTTC.

The sample holds many counts of this clonotype. This chain joins TRBV20-1 and TRBJ2-5; TRBD2 matches at 14 bases. V gave up 3 bases and J gave up 4 bases; unmatched junction bases: 10. In germline, CDR1 is DFQATT, CDR2 SNEGSKA (reference sequence). The CDR3 runs to 17 residues. CDR3 in amino acids: CSASRAGTSGRVETQYF. CDR3 nucleotide sequence: TGCAGTGCTAGTAGGGCCGGGACTAGCGGGAGAGTAGAGACCCAGTACTTC.

The chain has TRBV18 and TRBJ1-5, with D maybe TRBD1 (6 bases). Trimming stripped 3 bases from V and 4 bases from J, with 13 bases between. Germline assignment: CDR1 KGHSH and CDR2 LQKENI. This CDR3 is built from 15 residues. CDR3 amino acids: CASSPPGQGNQPQHF. The CDR3 nucleotides are TGTGCCAGCTCACCTCCGGGACAAGGAAATCAGCCCCAGCATTTT.

This clonotype came up many times. The rearrangement links TRBV6-5 to TRBJ2-1; 8 bases map to TRBD2. This CDR3 is built from 13 residues. The germline CDR1 and CDR2 sequences are MNHEY and SVGAGI. The junction had 2 bases not matched to a gene; V was cut back by 0 bases and J by 10 bases. CDR3 protein: CASSYSTSAEQFF. Here the CDR3 DNA reads TGTGCCAGCAGTTACTCGACTAGCGCCGAGCAGTTCTTC.

This clonotype was counted a single time. The conserved closing phenylalanine or tryptophan is absent in this CDR3, likely reflecting a read error. This chain connects TRBV3-1 to TRBJ2-7; TRBD2 aligns across 13 bases. J lost 1 base, V lost 4 bases, and 1 base had no gene match. Germline V gene sequence: CDR1 LGHDT, CDR2 YNNKEL (reference sequence). The CDR3 is 15 amino acids. The CDR3 loop reads CASSPTSGRSYEQYS. The CDR3 bases are TGTGCCAGCAGCCCGACTAGCGGGAGGTCCTACGAGCAGTACTCC.

This chain joins TRBV3-1 and TRBJ2-7; D remains ambiguous. The CDR3 is made up of 12 amino acids. Between the trimmed V and J ends, which lost 1 base and 6 bases, there was a span of 7 bases. From germline, CDR1 is LGHDT and CDR2 YNNKEL (reference sequence). The CDR3, as DNA: TGTGCCAGCAGCCAAGCGTCTAGCGAGCAGTACTTC. Translating it yields CASSQASSEQYF.

In its sample, this clonotype was seen many times. This rearrangement joins TRBV4-3 to TRBJ2-3; 9 nucleotides agree with TRBD2. The germline V gene encodes CDR1 LGHNA and CDR2 YSLEER. Trimming at V came to 4 bases and at J to 4 bases, leaving 3 bases not matched to a gene. There are 14 residues in the CDR3. The CDR3 DNA reads TGCGCCAGCAGCCCGCAGCGGGAGGCAGATACGCAGTATTTT. Translated: CASSPQREADTQYF.

This clonotype has more than one count but fewer than ten. The chain carries TRBV7-9 and TRBJ2-3; TRBD2 might be the D (5 bases). There are 13 residues in the CDR3. The V end lost 6 bases, the J end lost 5 bases, and 12 bases lay between the germline ends. CDR1 and CDR2 from the germline V gene are SEHNR and FQNEAQ (reference sequence). The CDR3 loop reads CASSLRGGDTQYF. The DNA of the CDR3 is TGTGCCAGCAGTCTCCGGGGTGGAGATACGCAGTATTTT.

The chain is built from TRBV3-1 and TRBJ2-7, with 9 positions matching TRBD1. The ends lost 1 base at V and 4 bases at J; junction bases unmatched: 5. Germline-derived CDR1 and CDR2 are LGHDT and YNNKEL (reference sequence). The CDR3 runs to 15 residues. The CDR3 here is CASSQVTGGVYEQYF. The DNA of the CDR3 is TGTGCCAGCAGCCAAGTGACAGGGGGGGTATACGAGCAGTACTTC.

This clonotype was counted many times. This rearrangement joins TRBV3-1 to TRBJ2-5, with D unresolved. Germline values: CDR1 LGHDT, CDR2 YNNKEL (reference sequence). V was shortened by 4 bases and J by 1 base, with 4 bases between the two germline ends. The CDR3 contains 12 residues. The DNA of the CDR3 is TGTGCCAGCAGCCCTTCCCAAGAGACCCAGTACTTC. Translated: CASSPSQETQYF.

The V gene is TRBV5-1, the J gene TRBJ1-5; D not resolved. The CDR3 is 15 residues long. CDR1 is SGHRS, CDR2 YFSETQ, per germline. Trimming pared 1 base from V and 2 bases from J, leaving 10 bases between. The CDR3 DNA follows: TGCGCCAGCAGCTTGTCTGCGACGGGCAATCAGCCCCAGCATTTT. The encoded protein is CASSLSATGNQPQHF. Variable domain in full (rest from reference TRBV5-1 and TRBJ1-5): KAGVTQTPRYLIKTRGQQVTLSCSPISGHRSVSWYQQTPGQGLQFLFEYFSETQRNKGNFPGRFSGRQFSNSRSEMNVSTLELGDSALYLCASSLSATGNQPQHFGDGTRLSIL.

The rearrangement links TRBV12-3 or TRBV12-4 to TRBJ1-5; a possible D gene is TRBD1 (6 bases). The CDR3 runs to 15 residues. With 3 bases removed from V and 5 bases from J, the gap between germline ends came to 14 bases. CDR3 region: CASSFTGGPDQPQHF. The CDR3 DNA sequence: TGTGCCAGCAGTTTTACGGGGGGGCCTGATCAGCCCCAGCATTTT.

In its sample, this clonotype was seen a few times. The chain uses TRBV6-1 and TRBJ2-1; D unclear. V lost 6 bases, J lost 0 bases, and 6 bases lay in between. The CDR3 is 13 residues long. Germline values: CDR1 MNHNS, CDR2 SASEGT. CDR3 loop: CASRWASYNEQFF. DNA of the CDR3: TGTGCCAGCAGATGGGCCTCCTACAATGAGCAGTTCTTC.

The V gene is TRBV4-3, the J gene TRBJ1-4, with D possibly TRBD1 on 5 matching bases. The CDR3 consists of 16 residues. Trimming cost V 0 bases and J 8 bases, with 16 bases left between them. Germline V gene data show CDR1 as LGHNA and CDR2 as YSLEER. CDR3 nucleotides: TGCGCCAGCAGCCAAGATCCGGCCAGGGCTGGAGAAAAACTGTTTTTT. Its protein is CASSQDPARAGEKLFF.

The chain recombines TRBV12-3 or TRBV12-4 with TRBJ2-1, with TRBD1 matching over 12 bases. Unmatched junction bases numbered 7, after V lost 1 base and J lost 6 bases. The CDR3 contains 17 residues. CDR3 protein: CASSLGLRDRGPNEQFF. The CDR3 DNA reads as TGTGCCAGCAGTTTAGGCCTCCGGGACAGGGGGCCCAATGAGCAGTTCTTC.

This clonotype has only a few counts. This chain connects TRBV28 to TRBJ2-7; possible D gene TRBD1, 6 bases. Per germline, CDR1 MDHEN and CDR2 SYDVKM. V lost 3 bases and J lost 3, with 9 bases in between. The CDR3 has 13 residues. CDR3 protein: CASSFGRGYEQYF. The CDR3 DNA sequence: TGTGCCAGCAGTTTCGGCAGGGGCTACGAGCAGTACTTC.

The sample holds a few counts of this clonotype. The genes are TRBV10-3 and TRBJ2-5; D gene ambiguous. Germline values: CDR1 ENHRY, CDR2 SYGVKD. The CDR3 has 12 residues. The V end was cut by 2 bases, the J end by 2 bases, with 3 bases between. For the CDR3, the DNA is TGTGCCATCAGTGAGCAGCAAGAGACCCAGTACTTC. It is translated as CAISEQQETQYF.

This clonotype was detected only a few times. CDR3 nucleotide sequence: TGCGCCAGCAGCCCGATGGGACACCTATCCCCAGGAAACATTCAGTACTTC. Translated: CASSPMGHLSPGNIQYF. The J gene is TRBJ2-4, the V gene TRBV23-1, with a tentative D call TRBD1 (6 bases). TRBV23-1 is treated as an ORF (open reading frame) with a function not yet certain. CDR3 size: 17 residues. The ends were cut back, 6 bases at V and 6 bases at J, with 24 bases in the middle.

There are many counts of this clonotype. The rearrangement joins TRBV20-1 to TRBJ1-2, with TRBD1 matching 8 bases. Per the germline V gene, CDR1 is DFQATT and CDR2 is SNEGSKA (reference sequence). The CDR3 is 13 residues long. Trimming took 3 bases from V and 8 from J; bases not matched to a gene: 8. In nucleotides, the CDR3 is TGCAGTGCTAGGCGGGACAGGACTTCCGGCTACACCTTC. It translates to CSARRDRTSGYTF.

The CDR3 reads CASSPRWGPYEQYF. For the CDR3, the DNA is TGTGCCAGCAGTCCCAGGTGGGGGCCCTACGAGCAGTACTTC. V and J are TRBV27 and TRBJ2-7; possible D gene TRBD1, 6 bases. The CDR3 is 14 amino acids. Deletions cut 5 bases from V and 2 bases from J, with 13 bases between. Looked up from germline, CDR1 is MNHEY and CDR2 is SMNVEV (reference sequence).

This clonotype was seen ten or more times. This chain uses TRBV7-9 with TRBJ2-7; D is unresolved. The V end lost 5 bases, the J end lost 3 bases, and 5 bases lay between the germline ends. CDR1 and CDR2 (germline): SEHNR, FQNEAQ (reference sequence). The CDR3 runs 11 residues. The CDR3 here is CASSPYYEQYF. The CDR3 nucleotides are TGTGCCAGCAGCCCATACTACGAGCAGTACTTC.